Following are 14 T cell receptor beta chains from one sample sequenced in a study of monozygotic twins with inflammatory bowel disease. From the 5' RACE reads, TCRdb lists one entry per CDR3 protein and no DNA. This table lists fewer than 200,000 distinct CDR3 sequences. Material: blood. These receptors were obtained from a human donor with ulcerative colitis or Crohn's disease, or a healthy co-twin of an affected twin (not recorded which).

This chain links TRBV20-1 with TRBJ1-1. CDR1 DFQATT and CDR2 SNEGSKA come from the germline V gene (reference sequence). This CDR3 has 13 amino acids. CDR3 residues: CSARRESNTEAFF.

The chain has TRBV27 and TRBJ2-3; the TCRdb call, TRBD1, lacks DNA for checking. This CDR3 has 14 residues. CDR1 MNHEY and CDR2 SMNVEV come from the germline V gene (reference sequence). The CDR3 here is CASSLTGGGDTQYF.

The J gene is TRBJ1-6, the V gene TRBV27; the TCRdb D gene call, TRBD1, has no DNA to confirm it. The CDR3 length is 15 residues. The V gene's germline CDR1 is MNHEY and CDR2 SMNVEV (reference sequence). CDR3 protein: CASNPQGSINSPLHF.

The V gene is TRBV7-8, the J gene TRBJ1-5. Germline lookup yields CDR1 SGHVS and CDR2 FQNEAQ. The CDR3 has 18 residues. The chain's CDR3 is CASSLRAVRAHSYQPQHF. The whole variable domain, filled in from reference TRBV7-8 and TRBJ1-5, reads GAGVSQSPRYKVAKRGQDVALRCDPISGHVSLFWYQQALGQGPEFLTYFQNEAQLDKSGLPSDRFFAERPEGSVSTLKIQRTQQEDSAVYLCASSLRAVRAHSYQPQHFGDGTRLSIL.

The genes are TRBV12-3 or TRBV12-4 and TRBJ2-3; TCRdb picks TRBD2, but there is no DNA to check that call. CDR3 length equals 13 residues. The CDR3 loop is CASSFGGGDTQYF.

The chain is built from TRBV5-1 and TRBJ1-1; TCRdb gives TRBD1 as the D gene, but with no DNA this cannot be confirmed. From germline, CDR1 is SGHRS and CDR2 YFSETQ. This CDR3 is built from 15 residues. CDR3 amino acids: CASSPRGQGWTEAFF.

The chain is built from TRBV20-1 and TRBJ2-1; TCRdb's assignment of TRBD2 cannot be checked, as there is no DNA. CDR1 DFQATT and CDR2 SNEGSKA come from the germline V gene (reference sequence). This CDR3 is built from 15 residues. The CDR3: CSARKSPELHNEQFF.

This chain uses TRBV5-1 with TRBJ1-6. The CDR3 loop spans 13 amino acids. CDR1 is SGHRS and CDR2 is YFSETQ in the germline V gene. This CDR3 is CASSLKGNSPLHF.

The CDR3 is CSASPPGRHNTEAFF. The chain carries TRBV20-1 and TRBJ1-1. CDR1 is DFQATT, CDR2 SNEGSKA, per germline (reference sequence). The CDR3 runs to 15 residues.

The chain couples TRBV25-1 to TRBJ2-1; TCRdb's D call, TRBD2, is unchecked because there is no DNA. The CDR3 is 14 amino acids. The V gene's germline CDR1 is MGHDK and CDR2 SYGVNS. The CDR3 protein is CASSELLAGKEQFF.

The chain is built from TRBV29-1 and TRBJ2-7; TCRdb indicates TRBD1, and absent DNA this call remains unverified. The CDR3 consists of 13 residues. Germline lookup yields CDR1 SQVTM and CDR2 ANQGSEA. CDR3: CSVGGRSSYEQYF.

The genes are TRBV20-1 and TRBJ2-5; TCRdb lists TRBD2, though no DNA is available to test this call. The CDR3 runs to 16 residues. Germline loops: CDR1 DFQATT, CDR2 SNEGSKA (reference sequence). CDR3 sequence reads: CSARIGLAGSQETQYF.

The V and J genes are TRBV5-1 and TRBJ1-4; TCRdb reports TRBD1, a call that lacks DNA to check it against. The CDR3 loop spans 13 amino acids. Per germline, CDR1 SGHRS and CDR2 YFSETQ. CDR3 residues: CARDGGRNEKLFF.

CDR3 loop: CASSYSTANYGYTF. This sequence joins TRBV6-2 or TRBV6-3 and TRBJ1-2. Germline assignment: CDR1 MNHEY and CDR2 SVGEGT. The length of the CDR3 is 14 residues.